This T cell receptor beta chain was retrieved from a study of radiotherapy plus CTLA-4 blockade in lung cancer. Study at large: Overall, 15% to 20% of patients showed an objective response, while approximately 30% attained disease control. Notes on the study in general: Among reported predictors of response, early blood T cell clone dynamics with interferon-beta performed best. Tumor-origin TCR clones grew in blood after radiotherapy plus ipilimumab.

On this clone itself: Its antigen is still unknown.

Method: immunoSEQ multiplex PCR; TCRdb's copy keeps in-frame clones and lacks some. The sample has more than 40,000 clones, 80% to 85% seen once. Patients with chemo-refractory metastatic non-small-cell lung cancer received focal radiation plus CTLA-4 blockade with ipilimumab. V was cut by 1 base and J by 5 bases, with 18 bases left in between. Germline V gene data show CDR1 as SGHRS and CDR2 as YFSETQ. The CDR3 loop spans 16 amino acids. The clonotype originates from a human donor with non-small cell lung cancer who had stable disease on radiotherapy plus ipilimumab. The genes are TRBV5-1 and TRBJ1-1; D is perhaps TRBD1 (5 bases). Sequencing used peripheral blood, obtained from a patient treated with radiotherapy plus ipilimumab. CDR3 amino acids: CASSLKPGTGGTEAFF. The CDR3 DNA is TGCGCCAGCAGCTTGAAACCAGGGACCGGGGGGACTGAAGCTTTCTTT.